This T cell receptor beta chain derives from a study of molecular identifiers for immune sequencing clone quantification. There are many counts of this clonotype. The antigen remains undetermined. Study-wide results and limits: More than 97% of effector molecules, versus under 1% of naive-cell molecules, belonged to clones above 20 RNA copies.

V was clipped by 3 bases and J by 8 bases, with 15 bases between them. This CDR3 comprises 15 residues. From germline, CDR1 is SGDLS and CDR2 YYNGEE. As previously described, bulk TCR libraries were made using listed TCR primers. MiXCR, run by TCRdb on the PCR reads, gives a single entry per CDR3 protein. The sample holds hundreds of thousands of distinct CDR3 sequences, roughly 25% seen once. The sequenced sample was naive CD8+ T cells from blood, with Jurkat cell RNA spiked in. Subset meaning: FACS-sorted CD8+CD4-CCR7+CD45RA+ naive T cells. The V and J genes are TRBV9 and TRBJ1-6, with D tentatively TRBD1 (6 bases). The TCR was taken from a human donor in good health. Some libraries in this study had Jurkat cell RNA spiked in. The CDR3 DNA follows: TGTGCCAGCAGCGAGCCCCCGGGACAAGATTCACCCCTCCACTTT. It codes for CASSEPPGQDSPLHF.